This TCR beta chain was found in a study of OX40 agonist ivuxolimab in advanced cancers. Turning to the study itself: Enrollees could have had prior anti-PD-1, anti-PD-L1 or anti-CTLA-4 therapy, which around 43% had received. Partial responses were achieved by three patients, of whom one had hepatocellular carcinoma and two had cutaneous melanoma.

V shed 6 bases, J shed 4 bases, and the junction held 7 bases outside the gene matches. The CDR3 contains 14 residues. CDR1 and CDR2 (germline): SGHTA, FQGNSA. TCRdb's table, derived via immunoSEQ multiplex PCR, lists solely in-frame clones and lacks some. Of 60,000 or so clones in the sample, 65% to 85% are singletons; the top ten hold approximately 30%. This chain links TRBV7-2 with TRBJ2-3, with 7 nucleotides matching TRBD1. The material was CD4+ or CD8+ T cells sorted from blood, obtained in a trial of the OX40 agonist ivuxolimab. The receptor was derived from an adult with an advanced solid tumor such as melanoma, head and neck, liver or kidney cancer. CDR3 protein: CASRLTGTADTQYF. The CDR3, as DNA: TGTGCCAGCAGGTTGACAGGGACCGCAGATACGCAGTATTTT.